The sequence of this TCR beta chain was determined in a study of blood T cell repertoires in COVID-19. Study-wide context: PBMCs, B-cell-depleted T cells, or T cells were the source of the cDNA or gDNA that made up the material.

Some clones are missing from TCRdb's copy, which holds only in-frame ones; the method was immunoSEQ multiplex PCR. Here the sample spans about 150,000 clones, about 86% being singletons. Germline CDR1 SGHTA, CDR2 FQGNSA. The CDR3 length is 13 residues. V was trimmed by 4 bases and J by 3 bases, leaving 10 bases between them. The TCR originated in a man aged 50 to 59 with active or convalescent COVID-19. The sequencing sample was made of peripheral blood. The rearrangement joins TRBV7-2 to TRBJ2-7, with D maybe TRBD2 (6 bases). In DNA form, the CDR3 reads TGTGCCAGCAGCTCGACAGCGGGCTACGAGCAGTACTTC. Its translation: CASSSTAGYEQYF.